What follows are 2 T cell receptor beta chains derived from one specimen sequenced in a study of Ad26.COV2.S vaccination and SARS-CoV-2 variants. Only in-frame clones appear in the TCRdb table, and some are missing; sequencing was by immunoSEQ multiplex PCR. The data show roughly 700,000 clones, 70% to 90% seen once. Treatment denoted: 19 received Ad26.COV2.S at low or high dose, single or two shots; 5 received placebo; per-sample allocation not given. Sampling happened 63 days after the first vaccine or placebo injection. Sequenced material: peripheral blood, taken in a trial of Ad26.COV2.S vaccine versus placebo. The receptors shown here come from a person between 18 and 59 years old who received the Ad26.COV2.S COVID-19 vaccine or a placebo.

The chain is built from TRBV6-6 and TRBJ1-5, with TRBD1 as a possible D gene (5 bases). The ends were cut back, 2 bases at V and 7 bases at J, with 12 bases in the middle. The V gene's germline CDR1 is MNHNY and CDR2 SVGAGI (reference sequence). This CDR3 contains 14 residues. The chain's CDR3 is CASSYVDNWQPQHF. DNA of the CDR3: TGTGCCAGCAGTTACGTGGACAATTGGCAGCCCCAGCATTTT.

This sequence joins TRBV30 and TRBJ1-1; D is uncertain. CDR3 length: 14 residues. Germline values: CDR1 GTSNPN, CDR2 SVGIG (reference sequence). V shed 2 bases and J shed 0 bases, with 10 bases lying between them. The CDR3 sequence is CAWSTSVVNTEAFF. DNA for the CDR3: TGTGCCTGGAGTACTTCTGTAGTGAACACTGAAGCTTTCTTT.